The clone carrying this TCR beta chain was seen only once. Its specificity is unknown. This CDR3 contains 15 residues. The V gene's germline CDR1 is MGHRA and CDR2 YSYEKL. The J segment lost 5 bases and the V segment lost 0 bases, leaving 4 bases of the junction unmatched. Use of 60 Vbeta and 13 Jbeta primers characterized the PCR. Assay: immunoSEQ multiplex PCR; the TCRdb copy retains only in-frame clones and omits some. The table includes 72,000 or so clones, approximately 80% detected once. The sample comes from a study of cytomegalovirus exposure and HLA in healthy donors. Study results and limitations: Sequences of the TCR beta chain were said to predict the HLA-A and HLA-B alleles of most subjects accurately.

This clonotype originated in a man aged 18 to 35 in good health and CMV-seropositive. V and J are TRBV4-1 and TRBJ2-3, with 8 bases fitting TRBD2. The specimen was PBMCs. CDR3 sequence (DNA): TGCGCCAGCAGCCAAGAACTAGCGGAAGGAGATACGCAGTATTTT. It is translated as CASSQELAEGDTQYF.